This T cell receptor (beta chain) appears in the sequencing data of a study of T-cell reconstitution after alpha-beta-depleted transplantation in children. This CDR3 contains 13 residues. The germline V gene encodes CDR1 SGHRS and CDR2 YFSETQ. Between the trimmed V and J ends, which lost 3 bases and 8 bases, there was a span of 12 bases. This clonotype came up many times. This sample's TCRbeta library carried unique molecular identifier barcodes. TCRdb re-called the PCR reads through MiXCR, storing one row per CDR3 protein. The sample includes approximately 350,000 distinct CDR3 sequences, 13% seen only once; the top ten take about 4%.

The rearrangement links TRBV5-1 to TRBJ2-1; possibly TRBD1 for D (6 bases). The TCR was taken from a human donor who donated a stem cell graft to a child with Fanconi anemia. The specimen was PBMCs, collected from the stem cell graft. CDR3: CASSSQGFDEQFF. For the CDR3, the DNA is TGCGCCAGCAGCTCACAGGGATTCGATGAGCAGTTCTTC. Filled out from reference TRBV5-1 and TRBJ2-1, the complete variable domain reads KAGVTQTPRYLIKTRGQQVTLSCSPISGHRSVSWYQQTPGQGLQFLFEYFSETQRNKGNFPGRFSGRQFSNSRSEMNVSTLELGDSALYLCASSSQGFDEQFFGPGTRLTVL.